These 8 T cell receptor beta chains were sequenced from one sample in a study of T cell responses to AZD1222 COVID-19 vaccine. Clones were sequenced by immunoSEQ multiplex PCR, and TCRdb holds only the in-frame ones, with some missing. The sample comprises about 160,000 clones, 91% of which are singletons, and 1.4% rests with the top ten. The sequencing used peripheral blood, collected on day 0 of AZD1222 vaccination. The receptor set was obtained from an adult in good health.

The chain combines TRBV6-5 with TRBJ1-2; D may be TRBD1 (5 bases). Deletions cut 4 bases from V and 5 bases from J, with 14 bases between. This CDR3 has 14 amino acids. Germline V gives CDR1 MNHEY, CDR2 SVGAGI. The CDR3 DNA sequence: TGTGCCAGCAGTTTTCGGGACGGTTTTTATGGCTACACCTTC. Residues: CASSFRDGFYGYTF.

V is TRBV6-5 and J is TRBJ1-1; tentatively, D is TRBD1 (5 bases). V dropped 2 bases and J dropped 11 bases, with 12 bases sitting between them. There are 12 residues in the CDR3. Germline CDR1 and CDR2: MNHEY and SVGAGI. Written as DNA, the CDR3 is TGTGCCAGCAGTTACGCGGGAGGGGAGGCTTTCTTT. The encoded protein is CASSYAGGEAFF.

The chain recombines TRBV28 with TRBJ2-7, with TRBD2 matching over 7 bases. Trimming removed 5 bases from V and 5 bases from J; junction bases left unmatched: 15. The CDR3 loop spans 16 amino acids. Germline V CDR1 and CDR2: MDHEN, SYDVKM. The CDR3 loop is CASSRPESGKMHEQYF. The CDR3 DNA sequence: TGTGCCAGCAGTCGCCCGGAAAGCGGGAAGATGCACGAGCAGTACTTC.

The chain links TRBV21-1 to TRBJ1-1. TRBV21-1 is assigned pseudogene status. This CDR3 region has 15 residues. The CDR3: CASSKGGSKVPEAFF. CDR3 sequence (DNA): TGTGCCAGCAGCAAAGGAGGGAGTAAGGTCCCTGAAGCTTTCTTT.

In DNA form, the CDR3 reads TGTGCCAGCAGTCCAGGGAATTCACCCCTCCACTTT. It specifies CASSPGNSPLHF. The chain links TRBV28 to TRBJ1-6, with a tentative D call TRBD1 (5 bases). The length of the CDR3 is 12 residues. The V end was cut by 5 bases, the J end by 7 bases, with 6 bases between. Germline V gene sequence: CDR1 MDHEN, CDR2 SYDVKM.

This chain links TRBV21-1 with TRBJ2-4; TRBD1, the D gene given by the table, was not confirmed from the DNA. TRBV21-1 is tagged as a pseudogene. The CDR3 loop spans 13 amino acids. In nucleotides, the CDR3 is TGTGCCAGCAGCGACAGGCCAAAAAACATTCAGTACTTC. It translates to CASSDRPKNIQYF.

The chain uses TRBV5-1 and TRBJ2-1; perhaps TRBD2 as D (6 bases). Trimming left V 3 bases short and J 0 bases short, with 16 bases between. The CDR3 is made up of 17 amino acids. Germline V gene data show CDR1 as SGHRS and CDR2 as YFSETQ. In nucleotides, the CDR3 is TGCGCCAGCAGCTCATTAGCGGAAGAGACCTCCTACAATGAGCAGTTCTTC. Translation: CASSSLAEETSYNEQFF.

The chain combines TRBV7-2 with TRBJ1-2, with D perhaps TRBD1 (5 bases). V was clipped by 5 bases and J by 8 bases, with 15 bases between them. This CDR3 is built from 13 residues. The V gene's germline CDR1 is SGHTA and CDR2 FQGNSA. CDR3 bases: TGTGCCAGCAGCCTTGACAGCTCCGGAGGCTACACCTTC. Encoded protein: CASSLDSSGGYTF.